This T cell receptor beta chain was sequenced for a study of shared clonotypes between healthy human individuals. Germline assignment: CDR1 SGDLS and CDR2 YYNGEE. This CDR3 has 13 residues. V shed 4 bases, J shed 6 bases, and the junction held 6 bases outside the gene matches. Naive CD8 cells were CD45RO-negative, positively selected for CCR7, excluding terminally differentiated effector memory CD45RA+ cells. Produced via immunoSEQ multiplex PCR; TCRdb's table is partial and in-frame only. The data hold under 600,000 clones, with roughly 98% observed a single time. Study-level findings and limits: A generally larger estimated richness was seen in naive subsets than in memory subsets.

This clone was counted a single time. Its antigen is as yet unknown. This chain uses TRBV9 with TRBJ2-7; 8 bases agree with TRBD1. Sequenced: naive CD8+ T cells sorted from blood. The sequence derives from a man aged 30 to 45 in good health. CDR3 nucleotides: TGTGCCAGCAGCCCCCGGGACAGGACCGAGCAGTACTTC. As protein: CASSPRDRTEQYF.